This is a list of T cell receptor beta chains from one sample in a study of OX40 agonist ivuxolimab in advanced cancers. Sequenced by immunoSEQ multiplex PCR; TCRdb stores in-frame clones only, minus some. The table includes about 49,000 clones, 80% to 85% detected once. The sequences come from CD4+ or CD8+ T cells sorted from blood, collected in a trial of the OX40 agonist ivuxolimab. Every receptor here comes from an adult with an advanced solid tumor such as melanoma, head and neck, liver or kidney cancer. Each CDR3 is given with its conserved first and last residue. A D gene is named only where the DNA matches it firmly. A clone size is listed for some rows: how often the clone was seen (once, few, many), or a class if it is expanded.

CDR3nt: TGTGCCAGCAGTTACGGACTAAATCAGCCCCAGCATTTT
CDR3aa: CASSYGLNQPQHF
j_gene: TRBJ1-5
d_gene: -
abundance: few
v_gene: TRBV6-5

CDR3nt: TGCGCCAGCAGCCGACGGGAGCGGGGTTACAATGAGCAGTTCTTC
CDR3aa: CASSRRERGYNEQFF
j_gene: TRBJ2-1
d_gene: TRBD2
abundance: -
v_gene: TRBV5-1

CDR3nt: TGTGCCATCAGTGGAGGGACAGTTTGGGGTGAGCAGTTCTTC
CDR3aa: CAISGGTVWGEQFF
j_gene: TRBJ2-1
d_gene: TRBD1
abundance: -
v_gene: TRBV10-3

CDR3nt: TGTGCCAGCAGTCCGTTGGCCGGGGTCCGCTTCAATGAGCAGTTCTTC
CDR3aa: CASSPLAGVRFNEQFF
j_gene: TRBJ2-1
d_gene: -
abundance: -
v_gene: TRBV9

CDR3nt: TGTGCCAGCAGTTTAGGGGGGAGTGAGCAGTTCTTC
CDR3aa: CASSLGGSEQFF
j_gene: TRBJ2-1
d_gene: -
abundance: once
v_gene: TRBV7-6

CDR3nt: TGTGCCAGCAGCGTAGGAGCGGCGAACAATGAGCAGTTCTTC
CDR3aa: CASSVGAANNEQFF
j_gene: TRBJ2-1
d_gene: -
abundance: -
v_gene: TRBV9

CDR3nt: TGTGCCAGCAGTGAGCCCGCGGGAAACACCATATATTTT
CDR3aa: CASSEPAGNTIYF
j_gene: TRBJ1-3
d_gene: -
abundance: -
v_gene: TRBV25-1

CDR3nt: TGTGCCAGCAGCCAATTTACGACGGGAGTATCGGTCGAGCAGTACTTC
CDR3aa: CASSQFTTGVSVEQYF
j_gene: TRBJ2-7
d_gene: -
abundance: -
v_gene: TRBV14

CDR3nt: TGCGCCAGCAGTGGGGACGGGGGTTTCTACAATGAGCAGTTCTTC
CDR3aa: CASSGDGGFYNEQFF
j_gene: TRBJ2-1
d_gene: -
abundance: -
v_gene: TRBV5-1

CDR3nt: TGTGCCAGCAGTTCCTCACTAGCGGGAGTAAGGGGCTCCTACAATGAGCAGTTCTTC
CDR3aa: CASSSSLAGVRGSYNEQFF
j_gene: TRBJ2-1
d_gene: TRBD2
abundance: -
v_gene: TRBV28

CDR3nt: TGTGCCAGCCAGTTCGGGACAGGTTCGGAGCCCCAGCATTTT
CDR3aa: CASQFGTGSEPQHF
j_gene: TRBJ1-5
d_gene: TRBD1
abundance: -
v_gene: TRBV2

CDR3nt: TGTGCCAGCAGCCTACAGGGGGCGAATGAGCAGTTCTTC
CDR3aa: CASSLQGANEQFF
j_gene: TRBJ2-1
d_gene: TRBD1
abundance: medium-sized
v_gene: TRBV6-5

CDR3nt: TGTGCCAGTACCCGAGGTCAGGGCCCCATCGGTGAAGCTTTCTTT
CDR3aa: CASTRGQGPIGEAFF
j_gene: TRBJ1-1
d_gene: -
abundance: medium-sized
v_gene: TRBV19

CDR3nt: TGTGCCAGCAGTGAACTTGGGCAGGGGGCCCCGGGAGCTTTCTTT
CDR3aa: CASSELGQGAPGAFF
j_gene: TRBJ1-1
d_gene: TRBD1
abundance: -
v_gene: TRBV6-1

CDR3nt: TGTGCCAGCAGTTCCGGGATAGCGGGTAATTCACCCCTCCACTTT
CDR3aa: CASSSGIAGNSPLHF
j_gene: TRBJ1-6
d_gene: -
abundance: -
v_gene: TRBV27

CDR3nt: TGTGCCAGCAGTTCTTCCCTCTTGGACAGCACCGGGGAGCTGTTTTTT
CDR3aa: CASSSSLLDSTGELFF
j_gene: TRBJ2-2
d_gene: -
abundance: few
v_gene: TRBV6-5

CDR3nt: TGCGCCAGCAGCCTGGGCTGGGGGCCCATGAACACTGAAGCTTTCTTT
CDR3aa: CASSLGWGPMNTEAFF
j_gene: TRBJ1-1
d_gene: -
abundance: -
v_gene: TRBV5-1

CDR3nt: TGTGCCAGCAGCCAAGAACAGGGGGCTGAGCCCCAGCATTTT
CDR3aa: CASSQEQGAEPQHF
j_gene: TRBJ1-5
d_gene: TRBD1
abundance: few
v_gene: TRBV4-2

CDR3nt: TGTGCCAGCAGTGATCCCCGGGACAACAATCAGCCCCAGCATTTT
CDR3aa: CASSDPRDNNQPQHF
j_gene: TRBJ1-5
d_gene: -
abundance: -
v_gene: TRBV2

CDR3nt: TGTGCCAGTAGCCCCCGGGACAACCAAGAGACCCAGTACTTC
CDR3aa: CASSPRDNQETQYF
j_gene: TRBJ2-5
d_gene: -
abundance: -
v_gene: TRBV19

CDR3nt: TGTGCCAGCAGTTTAGGGGCAGGCTATGGCTACACCTTC
CDR3aa: CASSLGAGYGYTF
j_gene: TRBJ1-2
d_gene: -
abundance: once
v_gene: TRBV27

CDR3nt: TGTGCCAGCAGCCAGACAGGATTGAACACTGAAGCTTTCTTT
CDR3aa: CASSQTGLNTEAFF
j_gene: TRBJ1-1
d_gene: -
abundance: -
v_gene: TRBV7-9

CDR3nt: TGTGCCAGCAGTTTAGAGGTCGGGAGCTCCTATAATTCACCCCTCCACTTT
CDR3aa: CASSLEVGSSYNSPLHF
j_gene: TRBJ1-6
d_gene: -
abundance: -
v_gene: TRBV28

CDR3nt: TGTGCCAGCAGTTTTAGAGAGAGCTCCTACGAGCAGTACTTC
CDR3aa: CASSFRESSYEQYF
j_gene: TRBJ2-7
d_gene: -
abundance: -
v_gene: TRBV27

CDR3nt: TGCGCCAGCAGCAATGGGGGCATTACCTCCTACAATGAGCAGTTCTTC
CDR3aa: CASSNGGITSYNEQFF
j_gene: TRBJ2-1
d_gene: -
abundance: -
v_gene: TRBV5-1

CDR3nt: TGTGCCAGCAGTCCAGGGATGAACACTGAAGCTTTCTTT
CDR3aa: CASSPGMNTEAFF
j_gene: TRBJ1-1
d_gene: -
abundance: -
v_gene: TRBV25-1

CDR3nt: TGTGCCAGCAGCTTAATCGCAGATACGCAGTATTTT
CDR3aa: CASSLIADTQYF
j_gene: TRBJ2-3
d_gene: -
abundance: -
v_gene: TRBV11-2

CDR3nt: TGTGCCAGCAGCTTGGGCCACGGGGATACGCAGTATTTT
CDR3aa: CASSLGHGDTQYF
j_gene: TRBJ2-3
d_gene: -
abundance: few
v_gene: TRBV5-6

CDR3nt: TGTGCCAGTACCCTAACAGGGGCAGTCACGTTATATGGCTACACCTTC
CDR3aa: CASTLTGAVTLYGYTF
j_gene: TRBJ1-2
d_gene: TRBD1
abundance: few
v_gene: TRBV19

CDR3nt: TGTGCCAGCAGCTTAGGATCGGGGGGTGGTCAGCCCCAGCATTTT
CDR3aa: CASSLGSGGGQPQHF
j_gene: TRBJ1-5
d_gene: -
abundance: -
v_gene: TRBV7-8

CDR3nt: TGTGCCAGCAGTTCCGGGTCAACGACCCAGTACTTC
CDR3aa: CASSSGSTTQYF
j_gene: TRBJ2-5
d_gene: -
abundance: -
v_gene: TRBV27

CDR3nt: TGTGCCAGCAGCGTGGAAGGGGTTTTCAATCAGCCCCAGCATTTT
CDR3aa: CASSVEGVFNQPQHF
j_gene: TRBJ1-5
d_gene: -
abundance: -
v_gene: TRBV9